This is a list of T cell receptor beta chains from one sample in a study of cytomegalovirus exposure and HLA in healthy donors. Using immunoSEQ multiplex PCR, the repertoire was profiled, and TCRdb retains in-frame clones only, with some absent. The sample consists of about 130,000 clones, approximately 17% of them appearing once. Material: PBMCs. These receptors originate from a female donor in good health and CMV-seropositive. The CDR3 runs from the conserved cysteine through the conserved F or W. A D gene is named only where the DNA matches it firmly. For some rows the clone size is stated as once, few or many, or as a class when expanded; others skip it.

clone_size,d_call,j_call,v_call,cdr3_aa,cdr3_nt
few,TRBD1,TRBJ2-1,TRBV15,CATSKDRGDYNEQFF,TGTGCCACCAGCAAGGACAGGGGAGACTACAATGAGCAGTTCTTC
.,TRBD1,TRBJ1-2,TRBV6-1,CASSGMDRTGNYGYTF,TGTGCCAGCAGTGGCATGGACAGGACGGGGAACTATGGCTACACCTTC
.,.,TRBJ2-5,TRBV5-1,CASSLWEIQGSETQYF,TGCGCCAGCAGCTTGTGGGAAATTCAGGGTTCGGAGACCCAGTACTTC
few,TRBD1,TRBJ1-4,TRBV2,CASRDRVVTNEKLFF,TGTGCCAGCAGGGACAGGGTGGTGACTAATGAAAAACTGTTTTTT
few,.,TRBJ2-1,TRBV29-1,CSVGSSYNEQFF,TGCAGCGTTGGGAGCTCCTACAATGAGCAGTTCTTC
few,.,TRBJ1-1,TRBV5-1,CASSPAEFETSEAFF,TGCGCCAGCAGCCCGGCGGAGTTTGAAACCTCTGAAGCTTTCTTT
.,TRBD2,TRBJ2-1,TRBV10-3,CAISGGTSGGVQSYNEQFF,TGTGCCATCAGTGGGGGGACTAGCGGGGGGGTCCAATCTTACAATGAGCAGTTCTTC
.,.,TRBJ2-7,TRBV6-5,CASSIQGHSPYEQYF,TGTGCCAGCAGTATTCAAGGACATTCCCCCTACGAGCAGTACTTC
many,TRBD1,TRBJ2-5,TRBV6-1,CASSRGQQETQYF,TGTGCCAGCAGTAGGGGACAGCAAGAGACCCAGTACTTC
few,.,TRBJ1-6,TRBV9,CASSYDSWNSPLHF,TGTGCCAGCAGTTACGACAGCTGGAATTCACCCCTCCACTTT
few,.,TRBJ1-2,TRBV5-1,CASSVGQGTENNYGYTF,TGCGCCAGCAGCGTGGGACAAGGAACCGAAAATAACTATGGCTACACCTTC
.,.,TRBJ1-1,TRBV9,CASSVARGDTEAFF,TGTGCCAGCAGCGTAGCCAGGGGTGACACTGAAGCTTTCTTT
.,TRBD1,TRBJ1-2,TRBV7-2,CASSRSPGQNYGYTF,TGTGCCAGCAGTCGGAGTCCGGGACAGAATTATGGCTACACCTTC
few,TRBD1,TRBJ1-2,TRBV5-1,CASSQTGGANYGYTF,TGCGCCAGCAGCCAAACAGGGGGGGCTAACTATGGCTACACCTTC
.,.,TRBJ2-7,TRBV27,CASSLFSSSYEQYF,TGTGCCAGCAGTTTATTTAGCAGCTCCTACGAGCAGTACTTC
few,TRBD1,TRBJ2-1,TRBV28,CASSLLMTGLGSYNEQFF,TGTGCCAGCAGTCTCCTTATGACAGGGCTAGGCTCCTACAATGAGCAGTTCTTC
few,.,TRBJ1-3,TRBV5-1,CASSFTGTVGAGNTIYF,TGCGCCAGCAGCTTCACAGGGACGGTAGGGGCTGGAAACACCATATATTTT
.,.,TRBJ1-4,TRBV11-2,CASSVGSNEKLFF,TGTGCCAGCAGCGTCGGGTCTAATGAAAAACTGTTTTTT
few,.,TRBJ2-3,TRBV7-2,CASSAWGVGGDTQYF,TGTGCCAGCAGCGCGTGGGGGGTCGGAGGGGATACGCAGTATTTT
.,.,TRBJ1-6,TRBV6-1,CASSQINSPLHF,TGTGCCAGCAGTCAAATTAATTCACCCCTCCACTTT
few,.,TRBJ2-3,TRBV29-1,CSVEDRAGSTDTQYF,TGCAGCGTTGAAGATCGGGCAGGGAGCACAGATACGCAGTATTTT
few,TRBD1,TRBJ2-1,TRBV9,CASSVQGARNEQFF,TGTGCCAGCAGCGTACAGGGGGCGCGGAATGAGCAGTTCTTC
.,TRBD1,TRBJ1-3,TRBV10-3,CAISGTVSGNTIYF,TGTGCCATCAGCGGGACAGTATCTGGAAACACCATATATTTT
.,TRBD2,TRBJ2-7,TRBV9,CASSVSSSGAYEQYF,TGTGCCAGCAGCGTATCGTCTAGCGGGGCCTACGAGCAGTACTTC
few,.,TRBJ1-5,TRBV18,CASSRGRNSNQPQHF,TGTGCCAGCTCCAGGGGTAGAAATAGCAATCAGCCCCAGCATTTT
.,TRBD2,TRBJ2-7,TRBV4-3,CASSLTGTSYEQYF,TGCGCCAGCAGCCTGACCGGGACTAGCTACGAGCAGTACTTC
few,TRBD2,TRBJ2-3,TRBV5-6,CASSLGPGLANTQYF,TGTGCCAGCAGCTTGGGCCCGGGACTAGCGAATACGCAGTATTTT
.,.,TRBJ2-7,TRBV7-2,CASSLGAGPYEQYF,TGTGCCAGCAGCTTAGGGGCAGGGCCCTACGAGCAGTACTTC
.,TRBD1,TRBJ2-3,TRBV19,CASSMSQGAKTDTQYF,TGTGCCAGTAGTATGTCCCAGGGGGCTAAGACAGATACGCAGTATTTT
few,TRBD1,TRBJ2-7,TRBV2,CASNHPGTGSGEQYF,TGTGCCAGCAACCACCCCGGGACAGGCTCGGGCGAGCAGTACTTC
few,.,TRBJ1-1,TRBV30,CARRDSLNTEAFF,TGTGCCAGGAGAGACAGCTTGAACACTGAAGCTTTCTTT
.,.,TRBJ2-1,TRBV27,CASSTYEVSRVLYNEQFF,TGTGCCAGCAGTACCTACGAAGTGTCGCGGGTACTATACAATGAGCAGTTCTTC
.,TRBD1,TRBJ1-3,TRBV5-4,CASSRGTDASLGNTIYF,TGTGCCAGCAGCCGAGGGACAGACGCTTCTCTTGGAAACACCATATATTTT
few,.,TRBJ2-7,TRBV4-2,CASSQVSLSYEQYF,TGTGCCAGCAGCCAAGTTTCACTCTCCTACGAGCAGTACTTC
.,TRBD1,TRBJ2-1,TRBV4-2,CASSWGDRGHDNEQFF,TGTGCCAGCAGCTGGGGTGACAGGGGACATGACAATGAGCAGTTCTTC
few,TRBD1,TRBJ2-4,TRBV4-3,CASSQDTGVKNIQYF,TGCGCCAGCAGCCAAGATACAGGGGTAAAAAACATTCAGTACTTC
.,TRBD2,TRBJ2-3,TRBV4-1,CASRRWAGGPTTDTQYF,TGCGCCAGCAGGAGATGGGCGGGAGGTCCCACAACAGATACGCAGTATTTT
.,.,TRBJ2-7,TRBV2,CASGGGRGKEEQYF,TGTGCCAGCGGGGGAGGCAGGGGGAAGGAAGAGCAGTACTTC
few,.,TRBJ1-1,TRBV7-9,CASSPGMIVNTEAFF,TGTGCCAGCAGCCCCGGGATGATCGTGAACACTGAAGCTTTCTTT
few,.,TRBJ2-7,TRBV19,CASSAGKGYEQYF,TGTGCCAGTAGTGCAGGGAAGGGTTACGAGCAGTACTTC
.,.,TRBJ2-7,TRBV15,CATSSWGQGNVYEQYF,TGTGCCACCAGCAGTTGGGGTCAGGGGAACGTCTACGAGCAGTACTTC
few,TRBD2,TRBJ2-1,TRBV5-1,CASSIGTSGRRAYNEQFF,TGCGCCAGCAGCATCGGGACTAGCGGGAGAAGGGCCTACAATGAGCAGTTCTTC
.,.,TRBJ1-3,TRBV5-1,CASSLESGGNTIYF,TGCGCCAGCAGCCTGGAAAGCGGGGGAAACACCATATATTTT
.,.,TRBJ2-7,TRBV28,CASSLTYSYEQYF,TGTGCCAGCAGTTTAACATACTCCTACGAGCAGTACTTC
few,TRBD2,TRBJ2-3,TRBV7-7,CASSLGTSADTQYF,TGTGCTAGCAGCTTAGGGACTAGCGCCGATACGCAGTATTTT
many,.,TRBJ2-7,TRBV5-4,CASSFSAGTGYEQYF,TGTGCCAGCAGCTTCTCCGCGGGAACGGGATACGAGCAGTACTTC
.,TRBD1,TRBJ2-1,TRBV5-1,CASSSHNRDRGLLLGNEQFF,TGCGCCAGCAGCTCTCACAACCGGGACAGGGGGCTCCTCTTAGGTAATGAGCAGTTCTTC
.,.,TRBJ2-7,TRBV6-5,CVSSYSAYSYEQYF,TGTGTCAGCAGTTACTCAGCCTACTCCTACGAGCAGTACTTC